This T cell receptor beta chain was documented in a study of cytomegalovirus exposure and HLA in healthy donors. Overall study results and limits: Many donors carried some public TCRs, although rarity characterized most TCR sequences.

This CDR3 contains 14 residues. V was clipped by 4 bases and J by 4 bases, with 13 bases between them. Germline CDR1 MNHEY, CDR2 SMNVEV (reference sequence). Clones were read by immunoSEQ multiplex PCR, and TCRdb kept only the in-frame ones, dropping some. The table lists around 150,000 clones, 82% of them singletons. Turning to this clone: The antigen is not known.

The rearrangement uses TRBV27 and TRBJ1-1; TRBD1 might be the D (5 bases). The sample was PBMCs. This clonotype was obtained from a man younger than 45 in good health and CMV-seropositive. For the CDR3, the DNA is TGTGCCAGCAGTTCGCTTGGGGCGAGCACTGAAGCTTTCTTT. Protein product: CASSSLGASTEAFF.